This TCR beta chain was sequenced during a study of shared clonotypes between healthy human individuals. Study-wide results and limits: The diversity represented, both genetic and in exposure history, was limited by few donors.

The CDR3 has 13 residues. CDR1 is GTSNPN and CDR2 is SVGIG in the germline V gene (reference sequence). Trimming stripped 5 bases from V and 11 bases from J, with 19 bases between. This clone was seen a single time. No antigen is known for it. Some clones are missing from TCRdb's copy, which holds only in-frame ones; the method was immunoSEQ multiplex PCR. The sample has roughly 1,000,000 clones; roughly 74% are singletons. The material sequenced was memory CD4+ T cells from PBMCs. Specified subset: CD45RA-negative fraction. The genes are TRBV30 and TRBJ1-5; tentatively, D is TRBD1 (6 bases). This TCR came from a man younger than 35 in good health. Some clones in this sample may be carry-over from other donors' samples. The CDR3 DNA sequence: TGTGCCTGGCAGGGGTCGGGGGAATCGGCCCAGCATTTT. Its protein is CAWQGSGESAQHF.